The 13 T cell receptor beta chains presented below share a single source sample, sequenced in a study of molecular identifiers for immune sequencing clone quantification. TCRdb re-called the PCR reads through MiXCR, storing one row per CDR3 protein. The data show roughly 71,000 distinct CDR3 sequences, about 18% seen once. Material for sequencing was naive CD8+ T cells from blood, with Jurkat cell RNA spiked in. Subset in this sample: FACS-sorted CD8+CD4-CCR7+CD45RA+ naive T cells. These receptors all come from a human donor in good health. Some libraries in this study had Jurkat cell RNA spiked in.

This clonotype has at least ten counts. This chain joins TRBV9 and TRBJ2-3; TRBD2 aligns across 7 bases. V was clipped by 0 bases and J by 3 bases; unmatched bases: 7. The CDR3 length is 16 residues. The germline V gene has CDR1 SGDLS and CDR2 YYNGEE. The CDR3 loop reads CASSVVGGSSTDTQYF. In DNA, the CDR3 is TGTGCCAGCAGCGTAGTTGGCGGGAGTAGTACAGATACGCAGTATTTT.

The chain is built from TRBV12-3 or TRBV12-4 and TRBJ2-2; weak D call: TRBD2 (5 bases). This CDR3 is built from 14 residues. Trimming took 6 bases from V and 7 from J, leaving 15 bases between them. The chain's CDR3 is CASRLGEGSGELFF. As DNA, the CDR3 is TGTGCCAGCAGACTGGGAGAGGGCAGCGGGGAGCTGTTTTTT.

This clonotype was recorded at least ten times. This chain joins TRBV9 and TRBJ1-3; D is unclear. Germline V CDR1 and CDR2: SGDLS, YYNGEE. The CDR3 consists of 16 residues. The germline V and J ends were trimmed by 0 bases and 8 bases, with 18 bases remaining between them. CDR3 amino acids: CASSVGRGGRKDTIYF. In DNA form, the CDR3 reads TGTGCCAGCAGCGTAGGACGTGGTGGGAGGAAGGACACCATATATTTT.

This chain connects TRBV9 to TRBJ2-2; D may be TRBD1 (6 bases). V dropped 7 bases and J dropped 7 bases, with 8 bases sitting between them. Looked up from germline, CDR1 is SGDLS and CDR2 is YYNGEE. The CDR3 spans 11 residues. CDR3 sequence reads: CASGRGGELFF. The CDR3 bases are TGTGCCAGCGGCAGGGGCGGGGAGCTGTTTTTT. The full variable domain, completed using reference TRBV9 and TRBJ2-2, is DSGVTQTPKHLITATGQRVTLRCSPRSGDLSVYWYQQSLDQGLQFLIQYYNGEERAKGNILERFSAQQFPDLHSELNLSSLELGDSALYFCASGRGGELFFGEGSRLTVL.

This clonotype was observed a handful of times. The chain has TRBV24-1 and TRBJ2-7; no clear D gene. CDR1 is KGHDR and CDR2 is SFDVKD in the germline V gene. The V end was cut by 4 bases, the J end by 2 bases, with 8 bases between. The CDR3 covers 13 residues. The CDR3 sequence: CATSEGRTYEQYF. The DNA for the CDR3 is TGTGCCACCAGTGAGGGCAGGACCTACGAGCAGTACTTC.

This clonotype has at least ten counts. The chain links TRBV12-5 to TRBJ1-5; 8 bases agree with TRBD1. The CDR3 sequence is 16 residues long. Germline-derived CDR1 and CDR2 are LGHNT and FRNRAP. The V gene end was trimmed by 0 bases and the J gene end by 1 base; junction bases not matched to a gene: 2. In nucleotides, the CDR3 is TGTGCTAGTGGTTTGGTCACAGGGGGAAGCAATCAGCCCCAGCATTTT. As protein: CASGLVTGGSNQPQHF.

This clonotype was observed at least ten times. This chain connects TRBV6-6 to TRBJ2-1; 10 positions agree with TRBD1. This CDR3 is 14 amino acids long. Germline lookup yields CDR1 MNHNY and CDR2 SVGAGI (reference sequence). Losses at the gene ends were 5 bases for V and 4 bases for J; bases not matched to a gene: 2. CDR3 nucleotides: TGTGCCAGCAGTCGGACAGGGGGATACAATGAGCAGTTCTTC. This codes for CASSRTGGYNEQFF.

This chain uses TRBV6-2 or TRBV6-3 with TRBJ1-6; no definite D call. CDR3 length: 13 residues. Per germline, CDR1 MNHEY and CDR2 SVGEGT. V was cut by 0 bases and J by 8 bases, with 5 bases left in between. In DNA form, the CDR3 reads TGTGCCAGCAGTTACTCGAGTGATTCACCCCTCCACTTT. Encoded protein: CASSYSSDSPLHF.

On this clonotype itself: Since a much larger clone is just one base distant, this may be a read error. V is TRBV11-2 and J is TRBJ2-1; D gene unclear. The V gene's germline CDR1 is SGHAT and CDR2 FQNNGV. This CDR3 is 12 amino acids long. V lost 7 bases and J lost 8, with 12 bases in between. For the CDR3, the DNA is TGTGCCAGCACCTCCCTCCGGGATGAGCAGTTCTTC. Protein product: CASTSLRDEQFF.

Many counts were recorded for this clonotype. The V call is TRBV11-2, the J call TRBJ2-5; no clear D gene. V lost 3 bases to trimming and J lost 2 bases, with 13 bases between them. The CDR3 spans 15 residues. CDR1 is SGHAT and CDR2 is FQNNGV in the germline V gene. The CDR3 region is CASSLGFPPQETQYF. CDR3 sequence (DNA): TGTGCCAGCAGCTTGGGCTTCCCCCCACAAGAGACCCAGTACTTC. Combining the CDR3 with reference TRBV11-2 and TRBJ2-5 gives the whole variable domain EAGVAQSPRYKIIEKRQSVAFWCNPISGHATLYWYQQILGQGPKLLIQFQNNGVVDDSQLPKDRFSAERLKGVDSTLKIQPAKLEDSAVYLCASSLGFPPQETQYFGPGTRLLVL.

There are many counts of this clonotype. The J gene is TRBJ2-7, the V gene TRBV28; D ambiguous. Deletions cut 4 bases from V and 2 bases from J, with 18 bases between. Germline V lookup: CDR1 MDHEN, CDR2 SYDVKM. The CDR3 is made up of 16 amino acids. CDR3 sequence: CASSSLVFNPTYEQYF. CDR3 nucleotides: TGTGCCAGCAGTTCGCTGGTGTTTAATCCGACCTACGAGCAGTACTTC.

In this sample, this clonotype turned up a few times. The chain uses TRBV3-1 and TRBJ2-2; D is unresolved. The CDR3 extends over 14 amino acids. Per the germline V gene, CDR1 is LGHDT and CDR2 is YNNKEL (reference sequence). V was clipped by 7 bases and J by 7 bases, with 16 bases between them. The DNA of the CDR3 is TGTGCCAGCACTTCGCCCATGGTTTACGGGGAGCTGTTTTTT. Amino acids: CASTSPMVYGELFF.

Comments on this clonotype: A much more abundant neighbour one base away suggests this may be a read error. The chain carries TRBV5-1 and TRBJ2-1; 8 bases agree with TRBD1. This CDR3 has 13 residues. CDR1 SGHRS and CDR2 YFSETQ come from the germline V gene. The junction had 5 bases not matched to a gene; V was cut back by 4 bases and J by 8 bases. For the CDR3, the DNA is TGCGCCAGCAGCCGGGGACAGGTCGATGAGCAGTTCTTC. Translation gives CASSRGQVDEQFF.